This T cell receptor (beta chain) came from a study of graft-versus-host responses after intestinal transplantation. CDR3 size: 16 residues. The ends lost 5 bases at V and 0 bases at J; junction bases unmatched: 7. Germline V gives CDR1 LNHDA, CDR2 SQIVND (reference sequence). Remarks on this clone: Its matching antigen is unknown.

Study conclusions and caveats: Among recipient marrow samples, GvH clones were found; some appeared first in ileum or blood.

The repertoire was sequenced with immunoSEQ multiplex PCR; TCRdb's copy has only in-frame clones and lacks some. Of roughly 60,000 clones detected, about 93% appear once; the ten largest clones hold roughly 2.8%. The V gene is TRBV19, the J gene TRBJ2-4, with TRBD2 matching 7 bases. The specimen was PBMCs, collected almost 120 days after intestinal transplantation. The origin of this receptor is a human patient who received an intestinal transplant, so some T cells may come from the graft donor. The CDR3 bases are TGTGCCAGTAGTGCGGAGCGGGGCCGAGCCAAAAACATTCAGTACTTC. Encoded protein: CASSAERGRAKNIQYF.